In this sample, the clone carrying this TCR beta chain turned up many times. Germline V gene data show CDR1 as SGHTA and CDR2 as FQGNSA. V was pared by 0 bases and J by 2 bases, with 13 bases between. This CDR3 comprises 16 residues. The data belong to a study of T cell repertoires in cytomegalovirus infection. TCRdb fed the reads into MiXCR, producing one record per CDR3 protein. Of about 180,000 distinct CDR3 sequences in the sample, under 15% were seen once. Sequencing input: PBMCs. The clonotype comes from a human donor in good health (CMV status not recorded). Some clones in this sample may be carry-over from other donors' samples. The V call is TRBV7-2, the J call TRBJ1-1, with D hard to call. In DNA form, the CDR3 reads TGTGCCAGCAGCTTAGCGCGGCTTCCCCGAAACACTGAAGCTTTCTTT. It specifies CASSLARLPRNTEAFF.